These T cell receptor beta chains were read from a single sample in a study of blood T cell repertoires in COVID-19. Only in-frame clones appear in the TCRdb table, and some are missing; sequencing was by immunoSEQ multiplex PCR. The repertoire holds thousands of clones, with approximately 85% as singletons. Sequencing input: peripheral blood. The receptors come from a woman aged 60-70 years with active COVID-19. The CDR3 runs from the conserved cysteine through the conserved F or W. The D gene is left open where the match is weak. Expanded clones are given a class, and other clones once, few, many or no size at all.

TRBJ2-7 | . | . | TRBV12-3/TRBV12-4 | 13 | CASSLGDSYEQYF | TGTGCCAGCAGTTTAGGAGATTCCTACGAGCAGTACTTC
TRBJ2-7 | . | . | TRBV27 | 13 | CASSLAQSYEQYF | TGTGCCAGCAGTTTGGCTCAATCCTACGAGCAGTACTTC
TRBJ1-1 | . | . | TRBV4-3 | 13 | CASSRVVNTEAFF | TGCGCCAGCAGCCGAGTTGTGAACACTGAAGCTTTCTTT
TRBJ2-5 | . | TRBD2 | TRBV5-4 | 15 | CASSSASGGRETQYF | TGTGCCAGCAGCTCAGCCAGCGGGGGCCGGGAGACCCAGTACTTC
TRBJ1-1 | . | . | TRBV3-1/TRBV3-2 | 12 | CASTLGGAEAFF | TGTGCCAGCACCCTCGGCGGAGCTGAAGCTTTCTTT
TRBJ1-1 | . | . | TRBV14 | 15 | CASSQDPGVLTEAFF | TGTGCCAGCAGCCAAGATCCAGGGGTACTAACTGAAGCTTTCTTT
TRBJ1-2 | . | . | TRBV28 | 14 | CASSSERVGRGYTF | TGTGCCAGCAGTTCAGAAAGAGTGGGGCGTGGCTACACCTTC
TRBJ1-5 | few | . | TRBV9 | 14 | CASSVALSNQPQHF | TGTGCCAGCAGCGTAGCACTGAGCAATCAGCCCCAGCATTTT
TRBJ2-1 | . | TRBD2 | TRBV5-1 | 14 | CASSLATSGNEQFF | TGCGCCAGCAGCTTGGCGACTAGCGGGAATGAGCAGTTCTTC
TRBJ2-1 | . | . | TRBV4-3 | 15 | CASSQAVSRGNEQFF | TGCGCCAGCAGCCAAGCCGTTAGCAGGGGCAATGAGCAGTTCTTC
TRBJ1-1 | . | . | TRBV19 | 14 | CAVLGQPGITEAFF | TGTGCCGTGCTTGGGCAGCCCGGGATCACTGAAGCTTTCTTT